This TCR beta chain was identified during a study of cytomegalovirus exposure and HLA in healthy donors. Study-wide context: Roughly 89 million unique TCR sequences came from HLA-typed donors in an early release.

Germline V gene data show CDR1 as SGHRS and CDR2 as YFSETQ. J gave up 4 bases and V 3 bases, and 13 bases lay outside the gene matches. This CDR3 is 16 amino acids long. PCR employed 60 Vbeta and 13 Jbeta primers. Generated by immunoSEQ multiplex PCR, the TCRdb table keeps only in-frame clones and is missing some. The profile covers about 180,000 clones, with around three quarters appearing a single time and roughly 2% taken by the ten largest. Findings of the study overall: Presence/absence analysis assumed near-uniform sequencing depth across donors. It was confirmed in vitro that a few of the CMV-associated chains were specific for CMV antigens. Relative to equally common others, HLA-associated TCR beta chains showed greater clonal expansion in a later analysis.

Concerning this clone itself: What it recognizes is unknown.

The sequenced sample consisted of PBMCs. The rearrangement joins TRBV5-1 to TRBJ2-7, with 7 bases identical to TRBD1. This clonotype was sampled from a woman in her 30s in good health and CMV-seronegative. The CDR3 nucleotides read TGCGCCAGCAGCTCGGAGGTACAGGGGAACATTTACGAGCAGTACTTC. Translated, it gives CASSSEVQGNIYEQYF.